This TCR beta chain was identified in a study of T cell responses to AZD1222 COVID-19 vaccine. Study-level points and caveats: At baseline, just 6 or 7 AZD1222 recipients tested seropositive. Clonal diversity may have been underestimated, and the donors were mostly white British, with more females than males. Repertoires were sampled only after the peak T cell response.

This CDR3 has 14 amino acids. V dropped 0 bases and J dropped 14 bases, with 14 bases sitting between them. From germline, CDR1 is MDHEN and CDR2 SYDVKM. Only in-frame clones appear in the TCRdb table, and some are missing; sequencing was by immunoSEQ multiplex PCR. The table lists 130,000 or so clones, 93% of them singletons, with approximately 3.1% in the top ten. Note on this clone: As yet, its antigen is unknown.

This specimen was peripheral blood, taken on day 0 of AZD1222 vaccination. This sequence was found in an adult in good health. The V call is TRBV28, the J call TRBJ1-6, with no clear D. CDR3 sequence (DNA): TGTGCCAGCAGTTTATGGGACCGCCAACCGACCCTCCACTTT. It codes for CASSLWDRQPTLHF.